There are a few counts of the clone carrying this T cell receptor beta chain. Antigen unknown. This sample stems from a study of T-cell memory formation after mild COVID-19. Study-level findings and limits: Certain responding clones were present in pre-infection memory, suggesting participation of cross-reactive memory. Shrinking CD4+ clones were chiefly CM and EM; CD8+ ones were chiefly EMRA.

TCRdb recomputed calls from the 5' RACE reads with MiXCR, one row per CDR3 protein. The table lists about 350,000 distinct CDR3 sequences, about an eighth of them singletons. This CDR3 has 16 amino acids. V dropped 5 bases and J dropped 4 bases, with 19 bases sitting between them. The sample was PBMCs or a T cell subset sorted from them (not recorded which). This TCR was recovered from a young man who had mild COVID-19 (a few samples of this study predate the infection). Cell type and time point are not known. The rearrangement joins TRBV12-3 or TRBV12-4 to TRBJ2-3; perhaps TRBD1 as D (5 bases). CDR3 in amino acids: CASSPSLAGWSDTQYF. In DNA, the CDR3 is TGTGCCAGCAGTCCCAGTTTGGCAGGGTGGTCAGATACGCAGTATTTT.